This TCR beta chain appears in the sequencing data of a study of T cells in Graves' hyperthyroidism and ophthalmopathy. This clonotype was counted at least ten times. CDR1 and CDR2 (germline): SQVTM, ANQGSEA. Trimming cost V 4 bases and J 6 bases; bases outside gene matches: 12. This CDR3 region has 15 residues. Amplification targeted TCR beta CDR3 regions from RNA transcripts. The HTBI primer set served for first-round RT-PCR of the TCR CDR3. TCRdb reanalysed the multiplex PCR reads using MiXCR and keeps one entry per CDR3 protein. The table records a few hundred thousand distinct CDR3 sequences, 15% to 17% of them present only once. Hyperthyroidism in the patients, aged 18 to 65, was newly diagnosed and under 2 months in duration. Every diagnosis used clinical symptoms, serum thyroxine and TRAb, thyroid ultrasound and orbital computed tomography.

The TCR originated in a woman in her twenties or thirties with Graves' hyperthyroidism. The V gene is TRBV29-1, the J gene TRBJ2-1, with 7 bases matching TRBD2. Sequencing was done on a sample of blood. The DNA for the CDR3 is TGCAGCGTTGGACTAAGAGGGAGGGCCCGCAATGAGCAGTTCTTC. It translates to CSVGLRGRARNEQFF.